The clone carrying this T cell receptor (beta chain) occurred once. What it recognizes is unknown. The germline V gene encodes CDR1 LNHDA and CDR2 SQIVND (reference sequence). This CDR3 is built from 24 residues. J gave up 3 bases and V 5 bases, and 35 bases lay outside the gene matches. These data are taken from a study of cytomegalovirus exposure and HLA in healthy donors. Primers included in the PCR were 60 Vbeta and 13 Jbeta primers. Clones were sequenced by immunoSEQ multiplex PCR, and TCRdb holds only the in-frame ones, with some missing. The top ten clones hold about 7.2% of a sample with around 90,000 clones, roughly 85% of them seen once. Study outcomes and limitations: A later analysis found most CMV-associated TCR beta chains apparently HLA-restricted. Most observed TCR sequences were rare, whereas some public TCRs were detected in many donors. The analysis excluded some indistinguishable V segments, including TRBV6-2 and TRBV6-3.

This TCR was recovered from a middle-aged man in good health and CMV-seropositive. Sequencing was carried out using PBMCs. The genes are TRBV19 and TRBJ2-7, with TRBD1 matching 9 bases. The CDR3: CASSYRGLLTPDLTNHFGDYEQYF. The DNA for the CDR3 is TGTGCCAGTAGTTACAGGGGGCTGCTCACGCCCGACCTCACCAACCACTTCGGCGACTACGAGCAGTACTTC.